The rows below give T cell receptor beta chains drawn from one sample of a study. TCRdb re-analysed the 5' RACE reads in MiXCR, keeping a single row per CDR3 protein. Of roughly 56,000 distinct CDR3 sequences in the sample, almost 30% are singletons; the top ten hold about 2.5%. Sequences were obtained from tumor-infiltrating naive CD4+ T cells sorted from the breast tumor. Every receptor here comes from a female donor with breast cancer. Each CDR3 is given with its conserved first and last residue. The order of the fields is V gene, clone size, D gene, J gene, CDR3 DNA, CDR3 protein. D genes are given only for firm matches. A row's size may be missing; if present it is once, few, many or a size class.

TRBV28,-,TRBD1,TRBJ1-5,TGTGCCAGCAGTTTATCGACAGGGGGAAACAATCAGCCCCAGCATTTT,CASSLSTGGNNQPQHF
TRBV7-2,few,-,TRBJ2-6,TGTGCCAGCAGCTTAGCAAAGCGTATCTCTGGGGCCAACGTCCTGACTTTC,CASSLAKRISGANVLTF
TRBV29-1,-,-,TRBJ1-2,TGCAGCGTTGAAATAGCGACTGGCTACACCTTC,CSVEIATGYTF
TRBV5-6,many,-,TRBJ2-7,TGTGCCAGCAGCTTGGGGGGCAATTCCTACGAGCAGTACTTC,CASSLGGNSYEQYF
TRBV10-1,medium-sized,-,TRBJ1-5,TGCGCCAGCAGTGTGAGTTGGGATCAGCCCCAGCATTTT,CASSVSWDQPQHF
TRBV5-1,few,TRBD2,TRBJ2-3,TGCGCCAGCAGCTCGACTAGCGGGAGCCCGGCAGATACGCAGTATTTT,CASSSTSGSPADTQYF
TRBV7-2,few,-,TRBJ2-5,TGTGCCAGCAGCTCCCGACGGACCGAAGAGACCCAGTACTTC,CASSSRRTEETQYF
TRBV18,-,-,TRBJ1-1,TGTGCCAGCTCACCATCCGGGGGGAGGAACACTGAAGCTTTCTTT,CASSPSGGRNTEAFF
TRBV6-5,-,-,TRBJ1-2,TGTGCCAGCACTCGCTCAGGCACAGAAGGCTACTATGGCTACACCTTC,CASTRSGTEGYYGYTF
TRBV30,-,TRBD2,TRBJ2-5,TGTGCCTGGAGTGAGGGAGCGGGGGAGACCCAGTACTTC,CAWSEGAGETQYF
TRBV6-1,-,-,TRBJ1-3,TGTGCCAGCAGAGAGGGGAGCGGAAACACCATATATTTT,CASREGSGNTIYF
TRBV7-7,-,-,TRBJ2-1,TGTGCTAGCAGCCCAACCGTGACAGGACCTTACAATGAGCAGTCCTTC,CASSPTVTGPYNEQSF
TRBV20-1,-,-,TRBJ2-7,TGCAGTGCCCCGGCGGGGATTTCAAGGTGGGAGCAGTACTTC,CSAPAGISRWEQYF
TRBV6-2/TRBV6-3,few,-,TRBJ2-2,TGTGCCGGCAGTAGAAACAAGGGGAACACCGGGGAGCTGTTTTTT,CAGSRNKGNTGELFF
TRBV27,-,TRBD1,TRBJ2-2,TGTGCCAGCAGTCCTCGGACAGGGGGCGGCACCGGGGAGCTGTTTTTT,CASSPRTGGGTGELFF
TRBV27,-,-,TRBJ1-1,TGTGCCAGCAGACTATCGAGGTCCAATGAAGCTTTCTTT,CASRLSRSNEAFF
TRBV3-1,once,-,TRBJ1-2,TGTGCCAGCAGCCGGAACCATGGCTACACCTTC,CASSRNHGYTF
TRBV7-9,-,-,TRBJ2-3,TGTGCCAGCAGCCCCGTTAGCACAGATACGCAGTATTTT,CASSPVSTDTQYF
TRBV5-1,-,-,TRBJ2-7,TGCGCCAGCATGTACAGTCCGGACAAGGACGAGCAGTACTTC,CASMYSPDKDEQYF
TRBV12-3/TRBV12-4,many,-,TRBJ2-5,TGTGCCAGCAGTTTAGGGCAGGTCGGGGAGACCCAGTACTTC,CASSLGQVGETQYF
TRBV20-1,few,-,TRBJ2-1,TGCAGTGCTAGAGTTTGGAGGTCCTACAATGAGCAGTTCTTC,CSARVWRSYNEQFF
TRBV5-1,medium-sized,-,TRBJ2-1,TGCGCCAGCAGCTTGGCCGGCGGAGGGGGCTACAATGAGCAGTTCTTC,CASSLAGGGGYNEQFF
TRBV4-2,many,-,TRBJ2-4,TGTGCCAGCAGCCAAGGACCGAGGGGACTAGCCAAAAACATTCAGTACTTC,CASSQGPRGLAKNIQYF
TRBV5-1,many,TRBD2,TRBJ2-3,TGCGCCAGCAGCTTAACTAGCGGAGCAAGCACAGATACGCAGTATTTT,CASSLTSGASTDTQYF